The source of this T cell receptor (beta chain) is a study of spatial heterogeneity in lung cancer. Trimming took 2 bases from V and 7 from J, leaving 12 bases between them. Per the germline V gene, CDR1 is SQVTM and CDR2 is ANQGSEA. This CDR3 contains 13 residues. Each molecule of TCR cDNA was tagged with one unique molecular identifier. One entry per CDR3 protein, called by TCRdb with MiXCR from the 5' RACE reads. The repertoire holds approximately 7,700 distinct CDR3 sequences, with 9.7% as singletons. This clonotype was detected ten times or more. Documented time point: sample taken at primary tumor resection. There were approximately 69 donors, all of them untreated patients with early-stage non-small cell lung cancer. Unsorted whole RNA samples from tumor, nontumor lung or frozen PBMC were sequenced.

This clonotype was sampled from a male donor with early-stage non-small cell lung cancer. The rearrangement links TRBV29-1 to TRBJ2-4, with unresolved D. Here the sequenced sample was normal lung tissue next to the tumor, taken at surgery. This chain's CDR3 is CSVELTQRNIQYF. CDR3 nucleotide sequence: TGCAGCGTTGAATTGACCCAGAGGAACATTCAGTACTTC.